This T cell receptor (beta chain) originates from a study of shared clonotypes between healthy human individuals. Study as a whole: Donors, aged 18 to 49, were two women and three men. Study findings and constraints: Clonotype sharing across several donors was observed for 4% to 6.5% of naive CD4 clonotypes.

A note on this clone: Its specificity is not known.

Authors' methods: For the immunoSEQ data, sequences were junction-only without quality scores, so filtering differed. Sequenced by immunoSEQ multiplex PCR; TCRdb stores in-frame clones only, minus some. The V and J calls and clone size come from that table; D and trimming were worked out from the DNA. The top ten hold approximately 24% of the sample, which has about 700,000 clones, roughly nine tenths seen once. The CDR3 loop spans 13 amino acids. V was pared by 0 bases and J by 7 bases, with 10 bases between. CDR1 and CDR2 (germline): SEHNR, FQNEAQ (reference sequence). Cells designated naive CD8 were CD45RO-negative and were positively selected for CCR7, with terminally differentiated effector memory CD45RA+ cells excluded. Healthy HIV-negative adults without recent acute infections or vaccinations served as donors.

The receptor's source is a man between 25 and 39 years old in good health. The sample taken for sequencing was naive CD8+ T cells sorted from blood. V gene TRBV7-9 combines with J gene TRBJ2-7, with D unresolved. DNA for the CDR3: TGTGCCAGCAGCTTAGCAGCTGTCTCGGAGCAGTACTTC. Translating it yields CASSLAAVSEQYF.